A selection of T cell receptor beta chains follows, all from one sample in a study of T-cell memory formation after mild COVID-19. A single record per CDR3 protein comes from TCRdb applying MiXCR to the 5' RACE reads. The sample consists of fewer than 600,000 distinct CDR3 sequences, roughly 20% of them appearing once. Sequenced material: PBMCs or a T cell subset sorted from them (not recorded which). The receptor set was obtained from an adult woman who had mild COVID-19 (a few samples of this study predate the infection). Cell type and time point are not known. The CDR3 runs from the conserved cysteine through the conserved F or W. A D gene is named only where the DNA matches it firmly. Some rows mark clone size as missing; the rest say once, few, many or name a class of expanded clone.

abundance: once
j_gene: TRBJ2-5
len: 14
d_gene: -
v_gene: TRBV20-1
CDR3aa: CSASFGRIQETQYF
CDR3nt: TGCAGTGCTAGTTTCGGGCGGATCCAAGAGACCCAGTACTTC

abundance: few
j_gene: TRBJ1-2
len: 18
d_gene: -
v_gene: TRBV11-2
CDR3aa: CASSLDLSWNPMDYGYTF
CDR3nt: TGTGCCAGCAGCTTAGATTTGTCGTGGAACCCGATGGACTATGGCTACACCTTC

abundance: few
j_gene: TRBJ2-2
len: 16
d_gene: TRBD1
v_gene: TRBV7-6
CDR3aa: CATSRTGETNTGELFF
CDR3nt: TGTGCCACTTCACGGACAGGGGAGACGAACACCGGGGAGCTGTTTTTT

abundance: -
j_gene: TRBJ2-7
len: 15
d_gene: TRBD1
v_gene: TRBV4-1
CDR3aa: CASSHTWTGTYEQYF
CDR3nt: TGCGCCAGCAGCCACACGTGGACAGGGACCTACGAGCAGTACTTC

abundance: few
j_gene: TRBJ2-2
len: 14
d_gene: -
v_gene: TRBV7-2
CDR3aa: CASSSPSNTGELFF
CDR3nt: TGTGCCAGCAGCTCACCCTCGAACACCGGGGAGCTGTTTTTT

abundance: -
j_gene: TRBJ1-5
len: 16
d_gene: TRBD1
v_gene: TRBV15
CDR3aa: CATSIDRQGGNLPQHF
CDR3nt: TGTGCCACCAGCATAGATAGACAGGGGGGCAATCTCCCCCAGCATTTT

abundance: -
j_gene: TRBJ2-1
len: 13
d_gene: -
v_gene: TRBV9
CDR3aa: CASSGGRNNEQFF
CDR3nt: TGTGCCAGCAGCGGGGGGCGTAACAATGAGCAGTTCTTC

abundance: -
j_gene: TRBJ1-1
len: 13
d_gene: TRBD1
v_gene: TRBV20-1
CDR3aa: CSARGGQGAGAFF
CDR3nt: TGCAGTGCTAGAGGTGGACAGGGGGCTGGCGCTTTCTTT

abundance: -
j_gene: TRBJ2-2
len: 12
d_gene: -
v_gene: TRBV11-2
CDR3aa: CASSFAPGELFF
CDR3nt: TGTGCCAGCAGCTTTGCTCCCGGGGAGCTGTTTTTT

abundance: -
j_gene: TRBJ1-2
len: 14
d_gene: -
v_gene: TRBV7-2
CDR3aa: CASSLSRASDGYTF
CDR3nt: TGTGCCAGCAGCTTAAGCAGGGCGTCTGATGGCTACACCTTC

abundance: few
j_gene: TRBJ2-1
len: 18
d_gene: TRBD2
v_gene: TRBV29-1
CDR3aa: CSGFGTSVNDWGYNEQFF
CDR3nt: TGCAGCGGATTCGGGACTAGCGTGAACGACTGGGGTTACAATGAGCAGTTCTTC

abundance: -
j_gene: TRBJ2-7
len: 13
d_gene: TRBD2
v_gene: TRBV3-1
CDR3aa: CASSQRLAGQQYF
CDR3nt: TGTGCCAGCAGCCAACGACTAGCGGGGCAGCAGTACTTC

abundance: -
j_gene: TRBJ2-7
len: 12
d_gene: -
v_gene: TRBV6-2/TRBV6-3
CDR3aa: CASSYGSGRQYF
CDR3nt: TGTGCCAGCAGTTACGGGTCGGGAAGGCAGTACTTC

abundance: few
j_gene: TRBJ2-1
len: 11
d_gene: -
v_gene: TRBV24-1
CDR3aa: CATSGQNEQFF
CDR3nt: TGTGCCACCAGTGGTCAGAATGAGCAGTTCTTC

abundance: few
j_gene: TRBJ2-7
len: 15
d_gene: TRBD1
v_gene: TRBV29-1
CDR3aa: CSGKKGTGTLYEQYF
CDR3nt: TGCAGCGGGAAGAAAGGGACAGGGACCCTTTACGAGCAGTACTTC

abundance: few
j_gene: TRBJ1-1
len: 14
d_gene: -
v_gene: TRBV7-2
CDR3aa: CASSLDSQSIEAFF
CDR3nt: TGTGCCAGCAGCTTGGACAGTCAATCGATTGAAGCTTTCTTT

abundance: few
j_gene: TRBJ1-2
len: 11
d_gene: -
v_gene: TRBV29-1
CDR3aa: CSVVPQSGYTF
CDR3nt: TGCAGCGTGGTACCCCAGAGCGGCTACACCTTC

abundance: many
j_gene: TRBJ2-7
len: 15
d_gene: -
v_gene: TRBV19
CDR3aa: CASSYAHIGPYEQYF
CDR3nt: TGTGCCAGTAGTTATGCGCATATAGGTCCCTACGAGCAGTACTTC

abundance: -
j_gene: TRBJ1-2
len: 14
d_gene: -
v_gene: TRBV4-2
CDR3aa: CASSQDLGGNGYTF
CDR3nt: TGTGCCAGCAGCCAAGATCTCGGGGGGAATGGCTACACCTTC

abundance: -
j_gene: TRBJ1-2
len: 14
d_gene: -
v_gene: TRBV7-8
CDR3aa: CASSLERVSYGYTF
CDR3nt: TGTGCCAGCAGCTTAGAGAGGGTTAGCTATGGCTACACCTTC

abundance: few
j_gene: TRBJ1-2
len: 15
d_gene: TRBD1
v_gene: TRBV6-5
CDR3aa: CASSPLTGGFVGYTF
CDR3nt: TGTGCCAGCAGTCCCTTAACAGGGGGCTTTGTTGGCTACACCTTC

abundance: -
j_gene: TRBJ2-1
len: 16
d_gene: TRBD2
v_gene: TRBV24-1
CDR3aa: CATSDPIAGGLGEQFF
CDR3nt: TGTGCCACCAGTGATCCCATAGCGGGGGGGCTGGGTGAGCAGTTCTTC

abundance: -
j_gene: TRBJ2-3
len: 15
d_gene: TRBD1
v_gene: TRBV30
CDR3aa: CAWSLDGTDADTQYF
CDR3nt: TGTGCCTGGAGTCTGGACGGGACAGACGCAGATACGCAGTATTTT

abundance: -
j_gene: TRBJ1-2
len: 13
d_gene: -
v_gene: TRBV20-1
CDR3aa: CSARAGWNYGYTF
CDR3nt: TGCAGTGCTAGGGCAGGGTGGAACTATGGCTACACCTTC